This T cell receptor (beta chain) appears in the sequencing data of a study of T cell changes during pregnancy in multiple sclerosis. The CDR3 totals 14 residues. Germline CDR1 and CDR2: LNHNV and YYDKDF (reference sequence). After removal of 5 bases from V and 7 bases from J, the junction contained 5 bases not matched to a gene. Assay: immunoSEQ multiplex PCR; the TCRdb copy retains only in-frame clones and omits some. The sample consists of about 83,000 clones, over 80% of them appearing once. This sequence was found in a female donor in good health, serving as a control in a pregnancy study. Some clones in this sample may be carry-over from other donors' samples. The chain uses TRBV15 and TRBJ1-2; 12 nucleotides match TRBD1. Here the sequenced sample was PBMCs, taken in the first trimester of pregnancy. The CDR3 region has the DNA TGTGCCACCAGCCGGGACAGGGGGCGGAGTGGCTACACCTTC. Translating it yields CATSRDRGRSGYTF.